This T cell receptor beta chain was profiled in a study of cytomegalovirus exposure and HLA in healthy donors. PCR employed 60 Vbeta and 13 Jbeta primers. Only in-frame clones appear in the TCRdb table, and some are missing; sequencing was by immunoSEQ multiplex PCR. Here the sample spans approximately 150,000 clones, roughly 76% being singletons. Only one count was recorded for this clone. This CDR3 is 14 amino acids long. Germline lookup yields CDR1 SGHNT and CDR2 YYREEE (reference sequence). Trimming took 10 bases from V and 1 from J, leaving 17 bases between them. This clonotype was obtained from a woman aged 50 to 60 in good health and CMV-seronegative. The V and J genes are TRBV5-4 and TRBJ2-5, with D possibly being TRBD2 (5 bases). Specimen: PBMCs. The CDR3 nucleotides are TGTGCCTCCCGCCGAAAAGCGGCCCAAGAGACCCAGTACTTC. This codes for CASRRKAAQETQYF.